This record covers a single T cell receptor beta chain. Its target is unknown. Trimming at V came to 9 bases and at J to 6 bases, leaving 18 bases not matched to a gene. There are 15 residues in the CDR3. Germline V gives CDR1 SGDLS, CDR2 YYNGEE. The data were obtained in a study of cytomegalovirus exposure and HLA in healthy donors. The table came from immunoSEQ multiplex PCR; TCRdb's copy has only in-frame clones and leaves some out. The profile shows about 160,000 clones, roughly 86% of them singletons. Findings and limits, study-wide: The listing of some 170 TCR beta chains classed them as cytomegalovirus-associated. In vitro checks showed that a few CMV-associated chains really do target CMV antigens.

The chain combines TRBV9 with TRBJ2-7, with 7 bases lining up with TRBD1. The sequenced sample was PBMCs. This TCR derives from a man younger than 35 in good health and CMV-seropositive. This chain's CDR3 is CATKTDTGAECEQYF. The CDR3 DNA reads as TGTGCCACGAAAACAGACACAGGGGCGGAGTGCGAGCAGTACTTC.